One sample yielded the 30 T cell receptor beta chains listed below, sequenced in a study of shared clonotypes between healthy human individuals. Method: immunoSEQ multiplex PCR; TCRdb's copy keeps in-frame clones and lacks some. The data hold roughly 1 million clones, with about 84% observed a single time. Specimen: memory CD4+ T cells from PBMCs. The subset here: CD45RA-negative fraction. These receptors originate from a man aged 18-30 years in good health. Some clones in this sample may be carry-over from other donors' samples.

The J gene is TRBJ2-7, the V gene TRBV7-2; no clear D gene. The CDR3 loop spans 14 amino acids. Trimming took 2 bases from V and 0 from J, leaving 8 bases between them. CDR1 is SGHTA and CDR2 is FQGNSA in the germline V gene. CDR3 sequence: CASSLYQDSYEQYF. The CDR3, as DNA: TGTGCCAGCAGCTTATATCAGGACTCCTACGAGCAGTACTTC.

As concerns this clone: The sample carries other DNA sequences with the same CDR3. V is TRBV6-6 and J is TRBJ1-3; D remains unclear. The CDR3 consists of 14 residues. CDR1 MNHNY and CDR2 SVGAGI come from the germline V gene (reference sequence). V was trimmed by 0 bases and J by 3 bases, leaving 6 bases between them. Here the CDR3 reads CASSYSGFGNTIYF. Written as DNA, the CDR3 is TGTGCCAGCAGTTACTCAGGGTTTGGAAACACCATATATTTT.

The chain carries TRBV4-1 and TRBJ2-2; tentatively, D is TRBD2 (6 bases). CDR1 and CDR2 from the germline V gene are MGHRA and YSYEKL. With 6 bases removed from V and 1 base from J, the gap between germline ends came to 18 bases. This CDR3 contains 17 residues. In nucleotides, the CDR3 is TGCGCCAGCAGGGAAAGCTCATGGCGGGAGAACACCGGGGAGCTGTTTTTT. Amino acid sequence: CASRESSWRENTGELFF.

J is TRBJ2-7 and V is TRBV9; 8 nucleotides agree with TRBD2. Per germline, CDR1 SGDLS and CDR2 YYNGEE. This CDR3 comprises 14 residues. Trimming took 4 bases from V and 0 from J; bases not matched to a gene: 3. The CDR3 sequence is CASSSSGSSYEQYF. In DNA form, the CDR3 reads TGTGCCAGCAGCTCAAGCGGGAGCTCCTACGAGCAGTACTTC.

The rearrangement joins TRBV18 to TRBJ2-7; TRBD1 might be the D (5 bases). V was pared by 4 bases and J by 5 bases, with 12 bases between. Germline V gene lookup returns CDR1 KGHSH and CDR2 LQKENI. CDR3 length equals 13 residues. In DNA form, the CDR3 reads TGTGCCAGCTCACTGTTACAGGCCCACGAGCAGTACTTC. It is translated as CASSLLQAHEQYF.

This clone was counted a few times. This chain links TRBV30 with TRBJ1-2, with D perhaps matching TRBD1 (5 bases). CDR1 is GTSNPN and CDR2 is SVGIG in the germline V gene (reference sequence). The CDR3 extends over 14 amino acids. The CDR3 reads CAYSRQGTFYGYTF. As DNA, the CDR3 is TGTGCTTACAGTCGGCAGGGAACATTCTATGGCTACACCTTC.

This chain uses TRBV7-8 with TRBJ2-1; 10 nucleotides agree with TRBD2. The germline gives CDR1 SGHVS, CDR2 FQNEAQ. Trimming removed 3 bases from V and 10 bases from J; junction bases left unmatched: 0. The CDR3 sequence is 12 residues long. CDR3 DNA sequence: TGTGCCAGCAGCTTTAGCGGGAGGGAGCAGTTCTTC. Amino acid sequence: CASSFSGREQFF.

This chain connects TRBV28 to TRBJ2-7; no clear D gene. Trimming left V 2 bases short and J 4 bases short, with 9 bases between. Germline assignment: CDR1 MDHEN and CDR2 SYDVKM. This CDR3 has 13 amino acids. In DNA form, the CDR3 reads TGTGCCAGCAGTTTAGGGCCGGTTTACGAGCAGTACTTC. Translating it yields CASSLGPVYEQYF.

The chain recombines TRBV2 with TRBJ2-5; TRBD2 agrees at 13 bases. This CDR3 region has 18 residues. Losses at the gene ends were 6 bases for V and 4 bases for J; bases not matched to a gene: 14. In germline, CDR1 is SNHLY, CDR2 FYNNEI. CDR3 DNA: TGTGCCAGCAGGATAGGACTAGCGGGAGTTGTCTACCCAGAGACCCAGTACTTC. This encodes CASRIGLAGVVYPETQYF.

This chain links TRBV2 with TRBJ1-3; D is undetermined. This CDR3 is built from 15 residues. Germline-derived CDR1 and CDR2 are SNHLY and FYNNEI. V shed 3 bases and J shed 4 bases, with 13 bases lying between them. CDR3 sequence: CASSESYGNGNTIYF. In nucleotides, the CDR3 is TGTGCCAGCAGTGAGTCATACGGGAACGGAAACACCATATATTTT.

The chain recombines TRBV28 with TRBJ2-1; D is possibly TRBD1 (5 bases). Trimming removed 2 bases at V and 9 bases at J, with 8 bases between. Germline assignment: CDR1 MDHEN and CDR2 SYDVKM. CDR3 size: 12 residues. The CDR3 coding sequence is TGTGCCAGCAGTTTACAGGGTACTGAGCAGTTCTTC. Translated: CASSLQGTEQFF.

This chain connects TRBV5-8 to TRBJ2-2; a possible D gene is TRBD1 (6 bases). The V gene lost 7 bases and the J gene lost 7 bases, with 17 bases spanning the gap. Germline values: CDR1 SGHTS, CDR2 YDEGEE. The CDR3 spans 14 residues. The CDR3 bases are TGTGCCAGCGGCCCAGGGGCTAAGTTCGGGGAGCTGTTTTTT. Residues: CASGPGAKFGELFF.

The chain employs TRBV28 and TRBJ1-1; D ambiguous. From germline, CDR1 is MDHEN and CDR2 SYDVKM. V was pared by 6 bases and J by 8 bases, with 13 bases between. There are 12 residues in the CDR3. CDR3 loop: CASSKRWGEAFF. The CDR3, as DNA: TGTGCCAGCAGCAAACGGTGGGGAGAAGCTTTCTTT. Using reference TRBV28 and TRBJ1-1 for the parts outside the CDR3, the full variable domain is DVKVTQSSRYLVKRTGEKVFLECVQDMDHENMFWYRQDPGLGLRLIYFSYDVKMKEKGDIPEGYSVSREKKERFSLILESASTNQTSMYLCASSKRWGEAFFGQGTRLTVV.

The chain links TRBV2 to TRBJ1-2; 8 bases align to TRBD1. CDR1 and CDR2 (germline): SNHLY, FYNNEI. V trimming: 7 bases; J trimming: 4 bases; junction bases outside the gene matches: 5. The CDR3 contains 13 residues. The CDR3 spells CASKADRAYGYTF. The CDR3 DNA is TGTGCCAGCAAGGCGGACAGGGCCTATGGCTACACCTTC.

The rearrangement uses TRBV2 and TRBJ1-2; D ambiguous. The V gene's germline CDR1 is SNHLY and CDR2 FYNNEI. The V and J ends lost 4 bases and 4 bases respectively, with 4 bases between them. This CDR3 comprises 11 residues. The CDR3, as DNA: TGTGCCAGCAGTGGAGGCTATGGCTACACCTTC. Translating it yields CASSGGYGYTF.

The chain links TRBV28 to TRBJ2-6, with D maybe TRBD2 (5 bases). Germline V gives CDR1 MDHEN, CDR2 SYDVKM. V was shortened by 5 bases and J by 2 bases, with 10 bases between the two germline ends. The CDR3 has 15 amino acids. The CDR3 bases are TGTGCCAGCAGTCTATCGGGGACTGGGGCCAACGTCCTGACTTTC. Protein: CASSLSGTGANVLTF.

This clone was counted a few times. J is TRBJ1-1 and V is TRBV4-1; tentatively, D is TRBD1 (5 bases). With 3 bases removed from V and 1 base from J, the gap between germline ends came to 9 bases. The CDR3 runs 14 residues. Germline V gene data show CDR1 as MGHRA and CDR2 as YSYEKL. CDR3 sequence reads: CASSQIGGNTEAFF. CDR3 sequence (DNA): TGCGCCAGCAGCCAGATCGGGGGGAACACTGAAGCTTTCTTT.

The genes are TRBV29-1 and TRBJ1-5; the D gene is possibly TRBD1 (5 bases). The length of the CDR3 is 14 residues. Germline V gives CDR1 SQVTM, CDR2 ANQGSEA. V was clipped by 1 base and J by 7 bases, with 14 bases between them. The CDR3 sequence: CSVEVGGIGQPQHF. The CDR3 nucleotides read TGCAGCGTTGAAGTCGGGGGGATAGGACAGCCCCAGCATTTT.

The CDR3 nucleotides read TGTGCCAGCAGTGGACCGGGTTTCTACGAGCAGTACTTC. Its protein product is CASSGPGFYEQYF. V gene TRBV6-5 combines with J gene TRBJ2-7; D gene uncertain. V lost 5 bases to trimming and J lost 3 bases, with 11 bases between them. CDR3 length: 13 residues. Germline V gene sequence: CDR1 MNHEY, CDR2 SVGAGI.

This clone appeared once. A much larger clonotype is one base distant, so this may be a read error. This specimen includes other DNA sequences encoding the same CDR3. The chain carries TRBV9 and TRBJ2-1, with D possibly being TRBD2 (5 bases). This CDR3 has 15 residues. Germline V gene data show CDR1 as SGDLS and CDR2 as YYNGEE. The V end was cut by 4 bases, the J end by 0 bases, with 11 bases between. The CDR3 loop reads CASSLSGSSYNEQFF. The CDR3 DNA is TGTGCCAGCAGCTTAAGCGGAAGCTCCTACAATGAGCAGTTCTTC. Variable domain in full (rest from reference TRBV9 and TRBJ2-1): DSGVTQTPKHLITATGQRVTLRCSPRSGDLSVYWYQQSLDQGLQFLIQYYNGEERAKGNILERFSAQQFPDLHSELNLSSLELGDSALYFCASSLSGSSYNEQFFGPGTRLTVL.

The chain employs TRBV2 and TRBJ1-4; no clear D. V gave up 6 bases and J gave up 6 bases, with 14 bases separating them. CDR1 is SNHLY, CDR2 FYNNEI, per germline. The CDR3 totals 14 residues. The CDR3 loop reads CASSRHGKDEKLFF. In DNA, the CDR3 is TGTGCCAGCAGCCGACATGGGAAGGATGAAAAACTGTTTTTT. Filled out from reference TRBV2 and TRBJ1-4, the complete variable domain reads EPEVTQTPSHQVTQMGQEVILRCVPISNHLYFYWYRQILGQKVEFLVSFYNNEISEKSEIFDDQFSVERPDGSNFTLKIRSTKLEDSAMYFCASSRHGKDEKLFFGSGTQLSVL.

V usage is TRBV11-2 and J usage is TRBJ2-1, with a possible D match to TRBD2 (6 bases). V lost 2 bases, J lost 7 bases, and 18 bases lay in between. Germline V gene sequence: CDR1 SGHAT, CDR2 FQNNGV. The CDR3 runs 16 residues. The CDR3 protein is CASSLRVGGGKNEQFF. The CDR3 region has the DNA TGTGCCAGCAGCTTAAGGGTGGGAGGAGGGAAAAATGAGCAGTTCTTC.

The chain's CDR3 is CASSVLGTVLYQETQYF. Here the CDR3 DNA reads TGTGCCAGCAGTGTACTAGGGACAGTCCTGTACCAAGAGACCCAGTACTTC. The rearrangement joins TRBV25-1 to TRBJ2-5; 7 nucleotides match TRBD1. The junction had 11 bases not matched to a gene; V was cut back by 4 bases and J by 0 bases. Germline V gives CDR1 MGHDK, CDR2 SYGVNS. CDR3 length equals 17 residues.

CDR3 bases: TGCGCCAGCAGCTTGGCCATAACCCTAGCGGGAAACGAGCAGTACTTC. It specifies CASSLAITLAGNEQYF. V and J are TRBV5-1 and TRBJ2-7, with TRBD2 matching over 9 bases. The CDR3 sequence is 16 residues long. Trimming cost V 0 bases and J 5 bases; bases outside gene matches: 9. CDR1 is SGHRS and CDR2 is YFSETQ in the germline V gene.

Of note for this clone: Other DNA sequences in this specimen translate into the identical CDR3. The J gene is TRBJ1-5, the V gene TRBV2; 9 bases are a match to TRBD1. Germline V gene data show CDR1 as SNHLY and CDR2 as FYNNEI. The CDR3 is 14 amino acids. J lost 4 bases, V lost 5 bases, and 3 bases had no gene match. CDR3 DNA: TGTGCCAGCAGTCTGGACAGGGGTAATCAGCCCCAGCATTTT. It encodes CASSLDRGNQPQHF.

CDR3 protein: CASSFSTGDTEQYF. DNA for the CDR3: TGTGCCAGCAGTTTTTCCACGGGGGATACCGAGCAGTACTTC. The chain couples TRBV27 to TRBJ2-7, with D perhaps matching TRBD2 (6 bases). The germline V gene encodes CDR1 MNHEY and CDR2 SMNVEV (reference sequence). V gave up 3 bases and J gave up 6 bases, with 15 bases separating them. This CDR3 spans 14 amino acids.

CDR3 in amino acids: CASSVDSNTEAFF. CDR3 nucleotide sequence: TGTGCCAGCAGTGTTGACTCTAACACTGAAGCTTTCTTT. The chain couples TRBV6-4 to TRBJ1-1; no clear D. The germline CDR1 and CDR2 sequences are MRHNA and SNTAGT. This CDR3 has 13 amino acids. Trimming pared 4 bases from V and 2 bases from J, leaving 8 bases between.

The chain employs TRBV7-9 and TRBJ1-2; a possible D gene is TRBD1 (6 bases). The V gene's germline CDR1 is SEHNR and CDR2 FQNEAQ (reference sequence). V lost 4 bases, J lost 7 bases, and 19 bases lay in between. The CDR3 has 15 amino acids. The CDR3 spells CASSSSRGRVGGYTF. The CDR3 bases are TGTGCCAGCAGCTCCTCACGGGGGCGGGTTGGTGGCTACACCTTC.

The chain employs TRBV6-1 and TRBJ1-2; tentatively, D is TRBD1 (5 bases). The CDR3 consists of 15 residues. V lost 7 bases, J lost 4 bases, and 19 bases lay in between. Germline assignment: CDR1 MNHNS and CDR2 SASEGT. The CDR3 loop reads CASTLNQGIGYGYTF. CDR3 coding DNA: TGTGCCAGCACCTTGAATCAGGGAATCGGCTATGGCTACACCTTC.

In its sample, this clone was seen a few times. The chain uses TRBV20-1 and TRBJ2-1; no definite D call. This CDR3 is built from 10 residues. Germline values: CDR1 DFQATT, CDR2 SNEGSKA (reference sequence). V was cut by 7 bases and J by 7 bases, with 8 bases left in between. The CDR3 reads CSVDLNEQFF. The DNA for the CDR3 is TGCAGTGTCGACTTAAATGAGCAGTTCTTC.